One and the same sample provided the 17 T cell receptor beta chains below, sequenced in a study of shared clonotypes between healthy human individuals (TCRdb year 2020). Libraries were prepared through the immunoSEQ multiplex PCR assay. Held by TCRdb, this immuneACCESS table contains in-frame sequences only and omits some clones. Under half of the omission traces to an unresolved V gene where checked; the cause of the rest is unknown. For this sample the table gives about 1 million clones, of which around 74% were detected only once. The ten largest clones take up 1.4% of the sample. Source material: memory CD4+ T cells sorted from blood. Taken with the paper, the label for cell subset or site translates to: CD45RA-negative fraction. The origin of the receptors is a man between 18 and 35 years old in good health.

The chain links TRBV28 to TRBJ2-1; D not resolved. This CDR3 comprises 16 residues. Germline values: CDR1 MDHEN, CDR2 SYDVKM. Trimming shortened V by 2 bases and J by 7 bases, and 18 bases separated the two germline ends. The CDR3 sequence: CASSLMSRPKVNEQFF. The CDR3, as DNA: TGTGCCAGCAGTTTAATGTCCAGACCTAAAGTTAATGAGCAGTTCTTC. Full variable domain (outside the CDR3, taken from reference TRBV28 and TRBJ2-1): DVKVTQSSRYLVKRTGEKVFLECVQDMDHENMFWYRQDPGLGLRLIYFSYDVKMKEKGDIPEGYSVSREKKERFSLILESASTNQTSMYLCASSLMSRPKVNEQFFGPGTRLTVL.

The chain joins TRBV19 to TRBJ1-2, with 10 bases matching TRBD1. The germline V gene has CDR1 LNHDA and CDR2 SQIVND (reference sequence). V lost 9 bases and J lost 8; bases outside the gene matches: 15. CDR3 length: 15 amino acids. The CDR3 loop is CASNNPGTGAQGYTF. In DNA form, the CDR3 reads TGTGCCAGCAATAACCCCGGGACAGGGGCTCAGGGCTACACCTTC.

The J gene is TRBJ2-3, the V gene TRBV5-4; D is possibly TRBD1 or TRBD2 (6 bases each). Germline V gene data show CDR1 as SGHNT and CDR2 as YYREEE (reference sequence). Trimming took 1 base from V and 1 from J, leaving 10 bases between them. This CDR3 region has 15 residues. The CDR3, as DNA: TGTGCCAGCAGCTTGAACGGGGGCCGCACAGATACGCAGTATTTT. This translates into CASSLNGGRTDTQYF.

Concerning this clone itself: The sample holds other DNA sequences that translate to the same CDR3. The J gene is TRBJ1-2, the V gene TRBV30; no firm D call. The CDR3 sequence is 13 residues long. V was cut by 1 base and J by 8 bases, with 14 bases left in between. CDR1 is GTSNPN and CDR2 is SVGIG in the germline V gene (reference sequence). For the CDR3, the DNA is TGTGCCTGGAGTGAAGGAGGAGCGGCCGGCTACACCTTC. Translating it yields CAWSEGGAAGYTF.

The gene calls are TRBV5-1 and TRBJ1-2; D ambiguous. Trimming left V 5 bases short and J 2 bases short, with 10 bases between. CDR1 and CDR2 (germline): SGHRS, YFSETQ. This CDR3 spans 13 amino acids. The CDR3 region has the DNA TGCGCCAGCAGTGAGCCGGAGAACTATGGCTACACCTTC. Amino acid sequence: CASSEPENYGYTF.

To note about this clone: Other DNA sequences in the same sample also yield this CDR3. J is TRBJ2-7 and V is TRBV29-1; D ambiguous. Germline-derived CDR1 and CDR2 are SQVTM and ANQGSEA. V shed 4 bases and J shed 0 bases, with 4 bases lying between them. The CDR3 totals 11 residues. The CDR3 is CSVVNSYEQYF. The CDR3 bases are TGCAGCGTTGTCAACTCCTACGAGCAGTACTTC.

The J gene is TRBJ1-1, the V gene TRBV4-1; D might be TRBD1 (6 bases). The ends were cut back, 2 bases at V and 6 bases at J, with 16 bases in the middle. Germline V gene lookup returns CDR1 MGHRA and CDR2 YSYEKL. The CDR3 has 15 residues. The CDR3 sequence: CASSQSEGGWAEAFF. CDR3 coding DNA: TGCGCCAGCAGCCAATCCGAGGGGGGTTGGGCTGAAGCTTTCTTT.

The chain uses TRBV23-1 and TRBJ2-7; TRBD2 matches 9 bases. TRBV23-1 is identified as an open reading frame with a role that is uncertain. J gave up 13 bases and V 4 bases, and 5 bases lay outside the gene matches. The CDR3 spans 11 residues. DNA of the CDR3: TGCGCCAGCAGTCCGCGGGGGGGTCGATACTTC. As protein: CASSPRGGRYF.

The chain recombines TRBV5-1 with TRBJ2-3; D unclear. V lost 2 bases, J lost 0 bases, and 16 bases lay in between. Per germline, CDR1 SGHRS and CDR2 YFSETQ. This CDR3 comprises 17 residues. CDR3 bases: TGCGCCAGCAGCTTAACCCACGTTGGGGTGAGCACAGATACGCAGTATTTT. It encodes CASSLTHVGVSTDTQYF.

In DNA form, the CDR3 reads TGCGCCAGCAGCTTCGGGGATGAGACCCAGTACTTC. Its translation: CASSFGDETQYF. The chain employs TRBV5-1 and TRBJ2-5, with D perhaps matching TRBD2 (5 bases). CDR1 SGHRS and CDR2 YFSETQ come from the germline V gene. This CDR3 contains 12 residues. V lost 2 bases and J lost 5, with 7 bases in between. The complete variable domain, with remaining parts taken from reference TRBV5-1 and TRBJ2-5, reads KAGVTQTPRYLIKTRGQQVTLSCSPISGHRSVSWYQQTPGQGLQFLFEYFSETQRNKGNFPGRFSGRQFSNSRSEMNVSTLELGDSALYLCASSFGDETQYFGPGTRLLVL.

A remark on this clone: This probably arose from a read error, given a far larger clone one base away. The same CDR3 also results from other DNA sequences found in this sample. This chain uses TRBV6-1 with TRBJ2-1; D call uncertain. CDR3 size: 15 residues. The V gene's germline CDR1 is MNHNS and CDR2 SASEGT. CDR3 in DNA: TGTGCCAGTAGTGACCCGGACGCTGGAATCAATGAGCAGTTCTTC. This gives the protein CASSDPDAGINEQFF.

The CDR3 bases are TGTGCCTGGAGAGGGGGACAGGGAAACTACTTCACCTACGAGCAGTACTTC. This encodes CAWRGGQGNYFTYEQYF. The chain employs TRBV30 and TRBJ2-7, with 9 bases identical to TRBD1. The J segment lost 2 bases and the V segment lost 3 bases, leaving 14 bases of the junction unmatched. Germline CDR1 is GTSNPN and CDR2 is SVGIG (reference sequence). CDR3 length: 17 amino acids.

V is TRBV2 and J is TRBJ1-1; the D gene is possibly TRBD1 (5 bases). This CDR3 has 13 amino acids. Per germline, CDR1 SNHLY and CDR2 FYNNEI. V was pared by 6 bases and J by 4 bases, with 12 bases between. The CDR3 loop is CASSLLGGTEAFF. In nucleotides, the CDR3 is TGTGCCAGCAGCCTCCTTGGGGGCACTGAAGCTTTCTTT.

The chain couples TRBV5-1 to TRBJ2-5; no reliable D call. V dropped 2 bases and J dropped 5 bases, with 13 bases sitting between them. The length of the CDR3 is 14 residues. CDR1 SGHRS and CDR2 YFSETQ come from the germline V gene. The CDR3 nucleotides read TGCGCCAGCAGCTTTCGGAGCTCCGGGGAGACCCAGTACTTC. It yields the protein CASSFRSSGETQYF.

The chain combines TRBV4-1 with TRBJ2-3, with D possibly matching TRBD2 (5 bases). Germline V gives CDR1 MGHRA, CDR2 YSYEKL. The CDR3 runs to 16 residues. Between the trimmed V and J ends, which lost 3 bases and 6 bases, there was a span of 19 bases. CDR3 residues: CASSQTISLGKDTQYF. CDR3 nucleotide sequence: TGCGCCAGCAGCCAGACTATCTCTCTGGGGAAGGATACGCAGTATTTT.

This sequence joins TRBV4-3 and TRBJ1-3; D not resolved. Trimming removed 4 bases at V and 2 bases at J, with 12 bases between. The CDR3 runs 15 residues. CDR1 is LGHNA and CDR2 is YSLEER in the germline V gene. For the CDR3, the DNA is TGCGCCAGCAGCCTAAACGGACTGGCTGGAAACACCATATATTTT. It encodes CASSLNGLAGNTIYF.

This chain connects TRBV5-6 to TRBJ1-1, with TRBD1 matching 8 bases. V shed 7 bases, J shed 3 bases, and the junction held 11 bases outside the gene matches. The V gene's germline CDR1 is SGHDT and CDR2 YYEEEE. CDR3 length equals 15 residues. The DNA for the CDR3 is TGTGCCAGCCGATCGACAGGGGAGGGAGACACTGAAGCTTTCTTT. It encodes CASRSTGEGDTEAFF.